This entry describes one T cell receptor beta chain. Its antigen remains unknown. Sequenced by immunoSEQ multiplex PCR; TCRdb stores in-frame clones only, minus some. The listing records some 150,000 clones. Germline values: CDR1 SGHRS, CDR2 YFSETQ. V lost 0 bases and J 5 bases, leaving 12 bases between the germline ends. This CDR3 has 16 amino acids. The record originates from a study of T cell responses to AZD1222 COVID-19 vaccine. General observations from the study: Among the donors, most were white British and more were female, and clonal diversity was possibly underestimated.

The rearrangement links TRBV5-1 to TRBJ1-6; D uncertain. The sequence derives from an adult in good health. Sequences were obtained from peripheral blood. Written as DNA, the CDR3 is TGCGCCAGCAGCTTGGAGGTGTTCGGGAATAATTCACCCCTCCACTTT. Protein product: CASSLEVFGNNSPLHF.